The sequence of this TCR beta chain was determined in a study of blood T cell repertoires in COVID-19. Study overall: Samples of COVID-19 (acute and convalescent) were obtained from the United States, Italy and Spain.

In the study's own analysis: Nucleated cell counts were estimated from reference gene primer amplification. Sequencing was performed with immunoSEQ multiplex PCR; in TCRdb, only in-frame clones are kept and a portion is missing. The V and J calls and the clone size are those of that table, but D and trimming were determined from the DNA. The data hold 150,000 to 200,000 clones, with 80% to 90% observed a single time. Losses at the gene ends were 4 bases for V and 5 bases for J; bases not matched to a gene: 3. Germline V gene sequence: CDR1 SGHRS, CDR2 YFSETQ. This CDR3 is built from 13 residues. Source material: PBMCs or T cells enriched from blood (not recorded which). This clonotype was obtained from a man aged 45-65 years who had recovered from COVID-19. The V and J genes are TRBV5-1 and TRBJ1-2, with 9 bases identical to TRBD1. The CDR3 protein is CASSAGTGYGYTF. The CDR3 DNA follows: TGCGCCAGCAGCGCCGGGACAGGGTATGGCTACACCTTC.